The present TCR beta chain was sequenced within a study of shared clonotypes between healthy human individuals. Findings and caveats of the study: Naive subsets, compared against memory subsets, generally had larger estimated richness values. The four-donor shared clonotypes exceeded non-shared clonotypes in generation probability, with non-shared ones scoring lower.

Concerning this clone: Its antigen is undetermined.

CD45RO-negative, CCR7-selected cells formed the naive CD8 fraction, which excluded terminally differentiated effector memory CD45RA+ cells. Libraries were prepared by immunoSEQ multiplex PCR; TCRdb keeps only in-frame clonotypes and omits some of them. The sample records about 2.1 million clones, over 85% being singletons. CDR1 is SGHTA, CDR2 FQGNSA, per germline. The CDR3 totals 12 residues. V lost 3 bases, J lost 5 bases, and 7 bases lay in between. The rearrangement links TRBV7-2 to TRBJ1-1; D remains unclear. Sequenced input: naive CD8+ T cells from PBMCs. The receptor was derived from a man younger than 30 in good health. Some clones in this sample may be carry-over from other donors' samples. The CDR3 DNA follows: TGTGCCAGCAGCTTTCTAACTACTGAAGCTTTCTTT. Residues: CASSFLTTEAFF.